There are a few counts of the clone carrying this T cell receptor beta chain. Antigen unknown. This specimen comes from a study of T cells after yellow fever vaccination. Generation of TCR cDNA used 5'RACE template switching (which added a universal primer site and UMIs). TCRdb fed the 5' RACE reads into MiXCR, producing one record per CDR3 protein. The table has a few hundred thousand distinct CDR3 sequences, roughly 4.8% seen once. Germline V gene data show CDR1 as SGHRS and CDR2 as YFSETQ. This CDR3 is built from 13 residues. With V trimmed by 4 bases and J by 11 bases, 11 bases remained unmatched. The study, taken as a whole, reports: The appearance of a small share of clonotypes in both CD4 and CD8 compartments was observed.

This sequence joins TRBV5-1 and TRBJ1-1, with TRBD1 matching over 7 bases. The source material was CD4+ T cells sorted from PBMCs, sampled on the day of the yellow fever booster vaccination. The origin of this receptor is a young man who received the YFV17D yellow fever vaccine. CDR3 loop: CASSLRTGTGAFF. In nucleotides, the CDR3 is TGCGCCAGCAGCCTGAGGACAGGAACGGGGGCTTTCTTT.